The rows below give T cell receptor beta chains drawn from one sample of a study of vaccination effects on CD4 cells after COVID-19. These TCRs' antigens remain unknown. The method was immunoSEQ multiplex PCR; TCRdb's version includes in-frame clones alone and lacks a portion of them. This sample carries about 23,000 clones, 68% of them seen once, and the ten largest clones take 9.5% to 13%. Specimen: CD4+ T cells from PBMCs cultured with HCoV-NL63 spike peptides, collected before COVID-19 vaccination. The receptors here all came from a human donor who received a COVID-19 vaccine. Each CDR3 is given with its conserved first and last residue. D genes are given only for firm matches. Size is omitted from some rows. Given values are once, few, many or a class for expanded clones.

TRBJ2-1,few,-,TRBV11-2,TGTGCCAGCAGCCCGACTAGCAATGAGCAGTTCTTC,CASSPTSNEQFF
TRBJ1-2,-,-,TRBV18,TGTGCCAGCTCACCACCGGTGTCGGCTAACTATGGCTACACCTTC,CASSPPVSANYGYTF
TRBJ1-2,few,-,TRBV10-1,TGCGCCAGCAGTTCAGTCGTAGGAATCGGAAACTATGGCTACACCTTC,CASSSVVGIGNYGYTF
TRBJ1-1,-,-,TRBV27,TGTGCCAGCAGTTTGTTAGGGGGGGGAGCTTTCTTT,CASSLLGGGAFF
TRBJ1-2,-,TRBD1,TRBV6-5,TGTGCCTTCAACCCCGGGACAGGGGTCTATGGCTACACCTTC,CAFNPGTGVYGYTF
TRBJ1-5,-,-,TRBV4-1,TGCGCCAGCAGCCAAGTGGAGGGGCCGGGGAATCAGCCCCAGCATTTT,CASSQVEGPGNQPQHF
TRBJ1-2,-,-,TRBV4-2,TGTGCCAGCAGCCAAGAGCACAGTCGAAATAACTATGGCTACACCTTC,CASSQEHSRNNYGYTF
TRBJ1-1,-,-,TRBV2,TGTGCCAGTGGGACACTTGAGTGGGGCACTGAAGCTTTCTTT,CASGTLEWGTEAFF
TRBJ2-5,-,TRBD2,TRBV19,TGTGCCAGTAGTACTACTAGCGGGGCCTTCCAAGAGACCCAGTACTTC,CASSTTSGAFQETQYF
TRBJ2-3,-,TRBD1,TRBV4-2,TGTGCCAGCAGCGGGACAGGGATAAGCACAGATACGCAGTATTTT,CASSGTGISTDTQYF
TRBJ2-3,few,TRBD2,TRBV4-2,TGTGCCAGCAGCCGAAAGACTAGCGGGGGCGCAGATACGCAGTATTTT,CASSRKTSGGADTQYF
TRBJ1-5,-,-,TRBV6-1,TGTGCCAGCAGTGAAGCGGGGGGGGGACAGCCCCAGCATTTT,CASSEAGGGQPQHF
TRBJ1-4,-,-,TRBV6-5,TGTGCCAGCAGGGATTCGCCCAGCCTTAATGAAAAACTGTTTTTT,CASRDSPSLNEKLFF
TRBJ2-1,-,-,TRBV11-2,TGTGCCAGCAGCCCTCTCCCTAGCAATGAGCAGTTCTTC,CASSPLPSNEQFF
TRBJ1-1,-,-,TRBV19,TGTGCCAGTAGGGATAGCGGGTACGCTGAAGCTTTCTTT,CASRDSGYAEAFF
TRBJ2-7,-,-,TRBV27,TGTGCCAGCAGTTTTAAGGGCGTTAATATCTACGAGCAGTACTTC,CASSFKGVNIYEQYF
TRBJ2-1,-,TRBD2,TRBV11-2,TGTGCCAGCAGCTTAGTAGGCCTAGCGGGCTCCTACAATGAGCAGTTCTTC,CASSLVGLAGSYNEQFF
TRBJ2-5,once,-,TRBV5-1,TGCGCCAGCACCGGGGGTGGGGTCCAAGAGACCCAGTACTTC,CASTGGGVQETQYF
TRBJ1-1,-,TRBD1,TRBV18,TGTGCCAGCTCTCCTGACAGGGGACGGCCTGAAGCTTTCTTT,CASSPDRGRPEAFF
TRBJ1-1,-,-,TRBV5-5,TGTGCCAGCAGCTTTATGTCTGGGGCTGAAGCTTTCTTT,CASSFMSGAEAFF
TRBJ1-6,-,-,TRBV19,TGTGCCAGTAGTATCGGGACGACAGCGGTGGGTTCACCCCTCCACTTT,CASSIGTTAVGSPLHF
TRBJ1-6,-,-,TRBV19,TGTGCCAGCGGACAGCCCAATAATTCACCCCTCCACTTT,CASGQPNNSPLHF
TRBJ1-6,-,TRBD1,TRBV19,TGTGCCAGTTGTCCCGGGGCCGGGACAGGGATCTATAATTCACCCCTCCACTTT,CASCPGAGTGIYNSPLHF
TRBJ1-5,large,TRBD1,TRBV10-3,TGTGCCATCAGTGATCAGGCAGGGGGCGGGCAGCCCCAGCATTTT,CAISDQAGGGQPQHF
TRBJ2-2,-,-,TRBV11-2,TGTGCCAGCAGCTTATTTGCAGGGATTTCAACCGGGGAGCTGTTTTTT,CASSLFAGISTGELFF
TRBJ1-2,-,TRBD1,TRBV20-1,TGCAGTGCTAGTCGGCCGGACAGGGGGCGCGATGGCTACACCTTC,CSASRPDRGRDGYTF